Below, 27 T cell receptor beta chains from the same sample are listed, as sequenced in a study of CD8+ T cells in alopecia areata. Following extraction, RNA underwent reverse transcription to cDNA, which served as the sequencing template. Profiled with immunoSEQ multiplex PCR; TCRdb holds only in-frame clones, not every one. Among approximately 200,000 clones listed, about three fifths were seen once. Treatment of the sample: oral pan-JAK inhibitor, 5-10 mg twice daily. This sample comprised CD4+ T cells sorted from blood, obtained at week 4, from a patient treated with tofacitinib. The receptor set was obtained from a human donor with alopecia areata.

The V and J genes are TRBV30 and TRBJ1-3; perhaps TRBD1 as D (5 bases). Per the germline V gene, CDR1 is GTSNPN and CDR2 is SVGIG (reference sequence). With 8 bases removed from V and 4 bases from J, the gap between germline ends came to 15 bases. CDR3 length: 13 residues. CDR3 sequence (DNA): TGTGCCAGAACCCAGGGAGCAGGAAACACCATATATTTT. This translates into CARTQGAGNTIYF.

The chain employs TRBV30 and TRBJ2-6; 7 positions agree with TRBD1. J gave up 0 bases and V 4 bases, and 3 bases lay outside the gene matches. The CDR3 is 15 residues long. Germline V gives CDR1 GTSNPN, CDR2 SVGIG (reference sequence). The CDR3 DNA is TGTGCCTGGACAGGGGGAACCTCTGGGGCCAACGTCCTGACTTTC. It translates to CAWTGGTSGANVLTF.

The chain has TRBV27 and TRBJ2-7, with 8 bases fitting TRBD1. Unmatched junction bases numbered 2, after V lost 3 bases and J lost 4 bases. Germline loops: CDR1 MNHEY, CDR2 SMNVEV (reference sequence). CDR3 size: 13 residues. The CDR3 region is CASSLWTGYEQYF. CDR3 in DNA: TGTGCCAGCAGTTTGTGGACAGGGTACGAGCAGTACTTC.

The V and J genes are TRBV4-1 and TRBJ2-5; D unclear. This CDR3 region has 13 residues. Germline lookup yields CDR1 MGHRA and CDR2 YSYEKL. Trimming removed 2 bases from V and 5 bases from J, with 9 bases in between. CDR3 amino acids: CASSQLSLETQYF. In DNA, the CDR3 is TGCGCCAGCAGCCAACTTAGCCTGGAGACCCAGTACTTC.

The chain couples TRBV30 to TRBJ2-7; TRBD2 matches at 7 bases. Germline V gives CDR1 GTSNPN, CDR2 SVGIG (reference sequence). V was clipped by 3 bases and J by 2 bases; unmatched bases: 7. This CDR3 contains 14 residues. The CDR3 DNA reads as TGTGCCTGGAGAGGGAGGGGAATCCCCTACGAGCAGTACTTC. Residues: CAWRGRGIPYEQYF.

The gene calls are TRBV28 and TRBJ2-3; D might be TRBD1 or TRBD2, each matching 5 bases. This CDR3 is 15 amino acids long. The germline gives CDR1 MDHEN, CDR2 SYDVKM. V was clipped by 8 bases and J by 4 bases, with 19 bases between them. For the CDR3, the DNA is TGTGCCAGCCGTTCCGGACGGGGCAACTCAGATACGCAGTATTTT. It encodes CASRSGRGNSDTQYF.

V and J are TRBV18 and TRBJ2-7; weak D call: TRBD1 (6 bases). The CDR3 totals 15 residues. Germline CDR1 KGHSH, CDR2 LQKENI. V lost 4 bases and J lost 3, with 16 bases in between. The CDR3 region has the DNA TGTGCCAGCTCACGGCCGGTCAGGGGAGACTACGAGCAGTACTTC. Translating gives CASSRPVRGDYEQYF.

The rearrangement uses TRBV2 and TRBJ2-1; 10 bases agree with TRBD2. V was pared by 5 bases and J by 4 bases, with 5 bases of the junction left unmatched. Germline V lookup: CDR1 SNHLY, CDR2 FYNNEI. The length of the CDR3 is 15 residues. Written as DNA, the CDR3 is TGTGCCAGCAGTCCTTTAGCGGGGGGTTACAATGAGCAGTTCTTC. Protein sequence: CASSPLAGGYNEQFF.

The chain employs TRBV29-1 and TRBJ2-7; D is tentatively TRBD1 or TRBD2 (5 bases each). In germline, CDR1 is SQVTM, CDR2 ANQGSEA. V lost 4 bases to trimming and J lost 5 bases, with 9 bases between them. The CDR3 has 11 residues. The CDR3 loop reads CSVARDHEQYF. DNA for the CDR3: TGCAGCGTTGCCAGGGACCACGAGCAGTACTTC.

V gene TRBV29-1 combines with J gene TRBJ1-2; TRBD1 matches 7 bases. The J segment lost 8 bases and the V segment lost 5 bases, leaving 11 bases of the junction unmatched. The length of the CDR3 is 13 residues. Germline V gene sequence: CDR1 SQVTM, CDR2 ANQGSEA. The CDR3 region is CSVRTTGESGYTF. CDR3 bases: TGCAGCGTTCGAACCACAGGGGAATCGGGCTACACCTTC.

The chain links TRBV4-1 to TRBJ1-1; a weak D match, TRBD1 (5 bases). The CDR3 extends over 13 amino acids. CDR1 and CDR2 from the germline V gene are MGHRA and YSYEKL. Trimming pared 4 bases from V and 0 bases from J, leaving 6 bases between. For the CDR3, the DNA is TGCGCCAGCAGCCCGACAGTGAACACTGAAGCTTTCTTT. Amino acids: CASSPTVNTEAFF.

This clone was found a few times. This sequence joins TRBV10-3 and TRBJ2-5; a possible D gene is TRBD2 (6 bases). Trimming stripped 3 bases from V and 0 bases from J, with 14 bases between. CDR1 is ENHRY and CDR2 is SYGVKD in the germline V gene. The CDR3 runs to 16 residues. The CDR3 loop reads CAISDTTTRDQETQYF. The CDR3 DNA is TGTGCCATCAGTGACACCACGACTAGGGACCAAGAGACCCAGTACTTC.

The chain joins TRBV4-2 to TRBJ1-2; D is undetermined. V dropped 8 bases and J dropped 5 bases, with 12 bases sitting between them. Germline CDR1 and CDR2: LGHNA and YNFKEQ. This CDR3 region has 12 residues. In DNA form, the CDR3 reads TGTGCCAGCCGGGTTGGAGCTTATGGCTACACCTTC. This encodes CASRVGAYGYTF.

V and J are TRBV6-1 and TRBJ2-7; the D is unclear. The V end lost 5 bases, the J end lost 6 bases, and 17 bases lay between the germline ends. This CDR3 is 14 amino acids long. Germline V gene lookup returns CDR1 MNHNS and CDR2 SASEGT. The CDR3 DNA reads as TGTGCCAGCAGTCGGCCTGGAACGGGCGTCGAGCAGTACTTC. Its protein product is CASSRPGTGVEQYF.

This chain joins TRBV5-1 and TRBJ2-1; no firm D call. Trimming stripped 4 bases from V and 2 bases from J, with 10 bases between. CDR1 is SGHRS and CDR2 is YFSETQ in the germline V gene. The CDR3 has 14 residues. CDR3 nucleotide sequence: TGCGCCAGCAGCCTGGGGATTACCTACAATGAGCAGTTCTTC. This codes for CASSLGITYNEQFF.

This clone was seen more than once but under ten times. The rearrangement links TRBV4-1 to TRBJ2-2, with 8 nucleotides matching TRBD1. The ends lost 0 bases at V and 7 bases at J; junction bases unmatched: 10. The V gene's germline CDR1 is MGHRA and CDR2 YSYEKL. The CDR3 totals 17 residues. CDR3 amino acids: CASSQETAGGAYGELFF. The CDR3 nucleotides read TGCGCCAGCAGCCAAGAGACGGCAGGGGGCGCATACGGGGAGCTGTTTTTT.

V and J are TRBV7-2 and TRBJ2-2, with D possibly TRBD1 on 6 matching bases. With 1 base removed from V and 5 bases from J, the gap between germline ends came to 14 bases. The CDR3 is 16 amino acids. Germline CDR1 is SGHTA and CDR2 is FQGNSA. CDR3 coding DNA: TGTGCCAGCAGCTTAGGCCGAAGGGGGTATACCGGGGAGCTGTTTTTT. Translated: CASSLGRRGYTGELFF.

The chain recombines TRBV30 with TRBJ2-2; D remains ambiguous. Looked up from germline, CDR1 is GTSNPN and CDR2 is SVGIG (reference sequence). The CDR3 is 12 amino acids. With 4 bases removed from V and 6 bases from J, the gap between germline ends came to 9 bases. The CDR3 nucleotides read TGTGCCTGGACATCCCGTGCCGGGGAGCTGTTTTTT. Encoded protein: CAWTSRAGELFF. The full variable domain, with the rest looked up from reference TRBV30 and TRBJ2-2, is SQTIHQWPATLVQPVGSPLSLECTVEGTSNPNLYWYRQAAGRGLQLLFYSVGIGQISSEVPQNLSASRPQDRQFILSSKKLLLSDSGFYLCAWTSRAGELFFGEGSRLTVL.

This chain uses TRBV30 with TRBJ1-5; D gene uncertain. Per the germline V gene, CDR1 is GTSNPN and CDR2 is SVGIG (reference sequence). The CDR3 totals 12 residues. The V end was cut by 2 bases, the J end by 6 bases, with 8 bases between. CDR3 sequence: CAWSRLGQPQHF. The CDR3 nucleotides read TGTGCCTGGAGTCGGCTCGGTCAGCCCCAGCATTTT.

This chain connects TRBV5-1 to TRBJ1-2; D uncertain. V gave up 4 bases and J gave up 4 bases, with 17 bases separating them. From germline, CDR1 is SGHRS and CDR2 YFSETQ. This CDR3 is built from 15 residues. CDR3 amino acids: CASSPGRTTIYGYTF. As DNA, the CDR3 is TGCGCCAGCAGCCCCGGTCGTACAACCATCTATGGCTACACCTTC.

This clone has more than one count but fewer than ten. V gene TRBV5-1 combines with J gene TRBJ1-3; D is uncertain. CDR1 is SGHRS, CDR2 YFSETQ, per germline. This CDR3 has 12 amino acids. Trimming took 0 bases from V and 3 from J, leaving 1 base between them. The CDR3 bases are TGCGCCAGCAGCTTGGATGGAAACACCATATATTTT. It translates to CASSLDGNTIYF.

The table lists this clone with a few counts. The CDR3 sequence: CASSLANAGLYGYTF. In nucleotides, the CDR3 is TGTGCCAGCAGCTTAGCGAATGCCGGTCTCTATGGCTACACCTTC. V and J are TRBV7-2 and TRBJ1-2; the D is unclear. In germline, CDR1 is SGHTA, CDR2 FQGNSA. The CDR3 consists of 15 residues. V lost 0 bases and J lost 4, with 12 bases in between. The complete variable domain, with remaining parts taken from reference TRBV7-2 and TRBJ1-2, reads GAGVSQSPSNKVTEKGKDVELRCDPISGHTALYWYRQSLGQGLEFLIYFQGNSAPDKSGLPSDRFSAERTGGSVSTLTIQRTQQEDSAVYLCASSLANAGLYGYTFGSGTRLTVV.

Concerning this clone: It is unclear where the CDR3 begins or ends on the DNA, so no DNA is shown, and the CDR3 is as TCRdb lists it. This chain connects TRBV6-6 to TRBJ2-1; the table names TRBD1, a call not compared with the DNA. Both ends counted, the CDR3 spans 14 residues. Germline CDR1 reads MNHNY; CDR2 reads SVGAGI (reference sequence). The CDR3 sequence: CASSSSQGAIGQFF.

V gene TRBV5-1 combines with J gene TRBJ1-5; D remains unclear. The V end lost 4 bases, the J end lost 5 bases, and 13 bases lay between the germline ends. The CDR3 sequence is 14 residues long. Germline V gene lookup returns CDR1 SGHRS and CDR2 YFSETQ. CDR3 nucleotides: TGCGCCAGCAGCGTTGGATTTGGCGATCAGCCCCAGCATTTT. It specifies CASSVGFGDQPQHF.

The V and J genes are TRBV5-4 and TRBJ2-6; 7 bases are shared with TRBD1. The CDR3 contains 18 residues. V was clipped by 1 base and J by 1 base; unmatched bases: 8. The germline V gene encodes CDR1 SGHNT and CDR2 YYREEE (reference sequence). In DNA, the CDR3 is TGTGCCAGCAGCTTGTTGGGACAGTTGCCTTCTGGGGCCAACGTCCTGACTTTC. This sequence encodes CASSLLGQLPSGANVLTF.

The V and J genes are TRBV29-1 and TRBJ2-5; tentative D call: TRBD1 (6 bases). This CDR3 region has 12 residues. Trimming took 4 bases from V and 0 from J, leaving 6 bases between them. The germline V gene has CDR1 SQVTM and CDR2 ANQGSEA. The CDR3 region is CSVAGDQETQYF. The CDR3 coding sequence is TGCAGCGTTGCAGGGGACCAAGAGACCCAGTACTTC.

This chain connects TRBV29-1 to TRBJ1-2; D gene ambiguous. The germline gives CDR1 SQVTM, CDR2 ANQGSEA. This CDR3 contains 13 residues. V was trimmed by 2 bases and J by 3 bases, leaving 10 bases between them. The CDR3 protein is CSVERYRDYGYTF. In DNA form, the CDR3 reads TGCAGCGTTGAAAGGTATCGGGACTATGGCTACACCTTC.